A single sample is the source of the 24 T cell receptor beta chains below, sequenced in a study of control samples from healthy donors and cancer patients. This table comes from immunoSEQ multiplex PCR, and its TCRdb copy is limited to in-frame clones, with some not included. The sample lists tens of thousands of clones, approximately 89% occurring once. The sample consisted of blood. All receptors derive from a man in his forties or fifties in good health.

This rearrangement joins TRBV12-3 or TRBV12-4 to TRBJ2-1; D is undetermined. The CDR3 is made up of 10 amino acids. Trimming left V 5 bases short and J 13 bases short, with 9 bases between. The CDR3 DNA follows: TGTGCCAGCAGTAACTACCCTCAGTTCTTC. This gives the protein CASSNYPQFF.

The rearrangement links TRBV2 to TRBJ2-3; D is perhaps TRBD1 or TRBD2 (6 bases each). V shed 8 bases and J shed 5 bases, with 14 bases lying between them. CDR1 is SNHLY, CDR2 FYNNEI, per germline. This CDR3 has 13 amino acids. CDR3 sequence: CASGGGAGDTQYF. Here the CDR3 DNA reads TGTGCCAGCGGAGGGGGAGCGGGAGATACGCAGTATTTT.

J is TRBJ1-2 and V is TRBV7-8; no clear D gene. V was shortened by 6 bases and J by 7 bases, with 18 bases between the two germline ends. Germline CDR1 is SGHVS and CDR2 is FQNEAQ. The CDR3 length is 14 residues. The CDR3, as DNA: TGTGCCAGCAGTTACGGCGGGAGAGAAGGTGGCTACACCTTC. Residues: CASSYGGREGGYTF.

This chain links TRBV18 with TRBJ1-1, with 8 bases fitting TRBD1. This CDR3 contains 14 residues. The junction had 3 bases not matched to a gene; V was cut back by 5 bases and J by 1 base. The germline CDR1 and CDR2 sequences are KGHSH and LQKENI. In DNA form, the CDR3 reads TGTGCCAGCTCAACACAGGGGGGGAACACTGAAGCTTTCTTT. Translation gives CASSTQGGNTEAFF.

The chain joins TRBV2 to TRBJ2-5, with TRBD1 identical over 8 bases. The CDR3 spans 15 residues. Germline loops: CDR1 SNHLY, CDR2 FYNNEI. V trimming: 6 bases; J trimming: 5 bases; junction bases outside the gene matches: 11. In DNA, the CDR3 is TGTGCCAGCAGCCTCTCGGCAGGGGGCTTTGAGACCCAGTACTTC. This codes for CASSLSAGGFETQYF.

The gene calls are TRBV30 and TRBJ1-1; TRBD1 agrees at 7 bases. The CDR3 is 12 amino acids. Looked up from germline, CDR1 is GTSNPN and CDR2 is SVGIG (reference sequence). The J segment lost 1 base and the V segment lost 8 bases, leaving 4 bases of the junction unmatched. The CDR3 here is CARWTGNTEAFF. The CDR3, as DNA: TGTGCCCGCTGGACAGGGAACACTGAAGCTTTCTTT.

The rearrangement joins TRBV6-5 to TRBJ1-5, with unresolved D. Germline values: CDR1 MNHEY, CDR2 SVGAGI. The CDR3 has 14 residues. Trimming shortened V by 0 bases and J by 0 bases, and 3 bases separated the two germline ends. The chain's CDR3 is CASSYSYSNQPQHF. The DNA of the CDR3 is TGTGCCAGCAGTTACTCTTATAGCAATCAGCCCCAGCATTTT.

V gene TRBV15 combines with J gene TRBJ2-7, with a weak D call TRBD2 (5 bases). Between the trimmed V and J ends, which lost 1 base and 8 bases, there was a span of 27 bases. The germline V gene has CDR1 LNHNV and CDR2 YYDKDF (reference sequence). This CDR3 region has 18 residues. CDR3: CATSRGGVRAAPHTQQYF. The CDR3 bases are TGTGCCACCAGCAGAGGAGGTGTGAGGGCCGCTCCTCATACCCAGCAGTACTTC. The full variable domain, completed using reference TRBV15 and TRBJ2-7, is DAMVIQNPRYQVTQFGKPVTLSCSQTLNHNVMYWYQQKSSQAPKLLFHYYDKDFNNEADTPDNFQSRRPNTSFCFLDIRSPGLGDTAMYLCATSRGGVRAAPHTQQYFGPGTRLTVT.

This chain joins TRBV6-2 or TRBV6-3 and TRBJ2-7; D might be TRBD2 (6 bases). The V end lost 0 bases, the J end lost 6 bases, and 9 bases lay between the germline ends. CDR1 and CDR2 (germline): MNHEY, SVGEGT. The CDR3 loop spans 13 amino acids. CDR3 loop: CASSYSRGAEQYV. CDR3 DNA: TGTGCCAGCAGTTACTCTCGCGGGGCCGAGCAGTACGTC.

J is TRBJ2-7 and V is TRBV5-5, with 10 nucleotides matching TRBD1. CDR3 size: 17 residues. The V gene's germline CDR1 is SGHKS and CDR2 YYEKEE (reference sequence). V shed 0 bases, J shed 3 bases, and the junction held 9 bases outside the gene matches. CDR3 residues: CASSLAGSWTGGYEQYF. As DNA, the CDR3 is TGTGCCAGCAGCTTGGCCGGAAGTTGGACAGGGGGCTACGAGCAGTACTTC.

The chain carries TRBV19 and TRBJ2-3; 10 nucleotides line up with TRBD2. The CDR3 consists of 19 residues. V shed 5 bases, J shed 1 base, and the junction held 15 bases outside the gene matches. Germline V CDR1 and CDR2: LNHDA, SQIVND (reference sequence). The CDR3 sequence: CASSLRIAGGVTGTDTQYF. CDR3 nucleotide sequence: TGTGCCAGTAGTCTTAGGATAGCGGGGGGCGTTACTGGCACAGATACGCAGTATTTT.

The genes are TRBV11-2 and TRBJ2-6; 10 positions match TRBD1. This CDR3 has 17 residues. V shed 4 bases and J 4 bases; nucleotides not matched to a gene: 7. Germline assignment: CDR1 SGHAT and CDR2 FQNNGV. The CDR3 here is CASSSPGTGAGANVLTF. The CDR3 DNA sequence: TGTGCCAGCAGCTCCCCCGGGACAGGGGCCGGGGCCAACGTCCTGACTTTC.

In its sample, this clone was seen once. This rearrangement joins TRBV7-2 to TRBJ1-3; TRBD1 matches 7 bases. This CDR3 is 16 amino acids long. The J segment lost 7 bases and the V segment lost 1 base, leaving 10 bases of the junction unmatched. The germline V gene encodes CDR1 SGHTA and CDR2 FQGNSA. The chain's CDR3 is CASSLGTGAIVNTIYF. The CDR3 DNA sequence: TGTGCCAGCAGCTTAGGAACAGGGGCAATTGTCAACACCATATATTTT.

The genes are TRBV5-6 and TRBJ2-7; D may be TRBD2 (5 bases). Germline loops: CDR1 SGHDT, CDR2 YYEEEE. The CDR3 runs 12 residues. V was clipped by 5 bases and J by 6 bases, with 12 bases between them. Here the CDR3 reads CASRREGPEQYF. CDR3 bases: TGTGCCAGCAGACGGGAAGGCCCCGAGCAGTACTTC.

V is TRBV6-5 and J is TRBJ1-2; 9 bases match TRBD1. From germline, CDR1 is MNHEY and CDR2 SVGAGI. V lost 2 bases to trimming and J lost 7 bases; unmatched junction nucleotides: 2. The CDR3 consists of 13 residues. The CDR3 DNA reads TGTGCCAGCAGTTACACAGGGGGCGGTGGCTACACCTTC. Translation gives CASSYTGGGGYTF.

CDR3 bases: TGTGCCAGCAGTTTATTTCTGGGAGCGGAAGCTTTCTTT. Translated, it gives CASSLFLGAEAFF. The chain recombines TRBV12-3 or TRBV12-4 with TRBJ1-1; D is unclear. The CDR3 extends over 13 amino acids. The V gene lost 2 bases and the J gene lost 8 bases, with 12 bases spanning the gap.

V gene TRBV24-1 combines with J gene TRBJ2-1; 13 nucleotides line up with TRBD2. This CDR3 contains 15 residues. Germline lookup yields CDR1 KGHDR and CDR2 SFDVKD. The trim removed 6 bases at V and 4 bases at J, leaving 2 bases unmatched. CDR3 coding DNA: TGTGCCACCAGTACTAGCGGGAGGGGATACAATGAGCAGTTCTTC. Translating gives CATSTSGRGYNEQFF.

The chain couples TRBV3-1 (or the pseudogene TRBV3-2) to TRBJ1-6; D not certain. CDR1 is LGHDT, CDR2 YNNKEL, per germline (reference sequence). The CDR3 runs 16 residues. V lost 4 bases and J 7 bases, leaving 17 bases between the germline ends. The CDR3 coding sequence is TGTGCCAGCAGCCCACCGGGAGCTACTGGGAATTCACCCCTCCACTTT. Protein product: CASSPPGATGNSPLHF.

The rearrangement uses TRBV7-2 and TRBJ2-1; 7 nucleotides match TRBD2. The CDR3 is made up of 14 amino acids. With 3 bases clipped from V and 9 bases from J, the junction kept 8 bases outside the gene matches. From germline, CDR1 is SGHTA and CDR2 FQGNSA. This CDR3 is CASSLRLAGTEQFF. The CDR3 DNA is TGTGCCAGCAGCTTGAGACTAGCAGGTACTGAGCAGTTCTTC.

The chain employs TRBV11-3 and TRBJ2-3; D is ambiguous. Germline CDR1 is SGHNT and CDR2 is YENEEA. V lost 0 bases and J 0 bases, leaving 13 bases between the germline ends. There are 17 residues in the CDR3. Here the CDR3 DNA reads TGTGCCAGCAGCTTAGATCTCAAGGCGCCTAGCACAGATACGCAGTATTTT. Translated: CASSLDLKAPSTDTQYF.

The V call is TRBV19, the J call TRBJ2-1; D not resolved. The germline V gene encodes CDR1 LNHDA and CDR2 SQIVND (reference sequence). The germline V and J ends were trimmed by 7 bases and 0 bases, with 13 bases remaining between them. This CDR3 is built from 15 residues. CDR3 DNA: TGTGCCAGTAAAACGGGCTCGGGCTCCTACAATGAGCAGTTCTTC. This codes for CASKTGSGSYNEQFF.

The chain joins TRBV20-1 to TRBJ2-3, with 8 bases identical to TRBD2. V dropped 3 bases and J dropped 4; count of bases not matched to a gene: 3. Germline CDR1 and CDR2: DFQATT and SNEGSKA (reference sequence). The CDR3 runs to 13 residues. The CDR3 DNA reads as TGCAGTGCTAGTAGCGGGGTTGCAGATACGCAGTATTTT. Its translation: CSASSGVADTQYF.

This chain joins TRBV10-3 and TRBJ1-1, with D maybe TRBD1 (5 bases). Germline CDR1 ENHRY, CDR2 SYGVKD. Trimming took off 4 bases at V and 3 bases at J, with 18 bases between the two ends. The CDR3 totals 16 residues. This CDR3 reads CAISGHRDLSDTEAFF. CDR3 nucleotides: TGTGCCATCAGTGGGCACCGGGACCTAAGTGACACTGAAGCTTTCTTT.

V gene TRBV3-1 (or the pseudogene TRBV3-2) combines with J gene TRBJ1-2; possible D gene TRBD1, 5 bases. This CDR3 has 13 residues. Trimming shortened V by 0 bases and J by 6 bases, and 8 bases separated the two germline ends. Germline assignment: CDR1 LGHDT and CDR2 YNNKEL (reference sequence). As DNA, the CDR3 is TGTGCCAGCAGCCAAGAAGGGGTGGATGGCTACACCTTC. Encoded protein: CASSQEGVDGYTF.